Given below is one TCR beta chain in context. Germline CDR1 and CDR2: LGHDT and YNNKEL (reference sequence). Trimming left V 3 bases short and J 1 base short, with 10 bases between. The CDR3 sequence is 15 residues long. Using immunoSEQ multiplex PCR, the repertoire was profiled, and TCRdb retains in-frame clones only, with some absent. Altogether some 130,000 clones are present, 90% being singletons, with the ten largest covering around 4.6%. The data originate from a study of blood T cell repertoires in COVID-19. Source material: peripheral blood. The rearrangement uses TRBV3-1 (or the pseudogene TRBV3-2) and TRBJ2-1; D remains unclear. The TCR was taken from a man aged 60 to 69 with COVID-19, enrolled during active disease. This CDR3 reads CASSQGQVSYNEQFF. The CDR3 coding sequence is TGTGCCAGCAGCCAGGGTCAGGTTTCCTACAATGAGCAGTTCTTC.